Included here is one TCR beta chain sequence, with context. Amplification by 5'RACE using constant-segment primers produced TCR alpha and TCR beta cDNA libraries that carried sample barcodes and UMIs. A single record per CDR3 protein comes from TCRdb applying MiXCR to the 5' RACE reads. The table lists some 150,000 distinct CDR3 sequences, about a fifth of them singletons. Looked up from germline, CDR1 is SQVTM and CDR2 is ANQGSEA. This CDR3 is built from 14 residues. Trimming took 4 bases from V and 7 from J, leaving 19 bases between them. The sample comes from a study of T-cell memory formation after mild COVID-19.

The TCR comes from an adult woman who had mild COVID-19 (a few samples of this study predate the infection). Cell type and time point are not known. Sequencing was performed on PBMCs or a T cell subset sorted from them (not recorded which). The chain is built from TRBV29-1 and TRBJ2-5; D may correspond to TRBD1 or TRBD2 (6 bases each). CDR3 sequence (DNA): TGCAGCGTTGGGGGGGCACAGATGGGGTGGACCCAGTACTTC. Amino acid sequence: CSVGGAQMGWTQYF.